This T cell receptor (beta chain) was identified during a study of blood T cell repertoires in COVID-19. Study-wide context: Spain, Italy and the United States supplied samples that represented acute and convalescent COVID-19.

The V gene lost 0 bases and the J gene lost 2 bases, with 8 bases spanning the gap. CDR1 and CDR2 from the germline V gene are SGHAT and FQNNGV. The CDR3 consists of 15 residues. Under the authors' procedure: Amplification from reference gene primers served as the basis for estimated nucleated cell counts. Sequenced by immunoSEQ multiplex PCR; TCRdb stores in-frame clones only, minus some. V and J calls and clone size are those listed in that table; D and trimming were worked out from the DNA. The repertoire holds roughly 220,000 clones, with roughly four fifths as singletons. Cohorts were determined from participant-reported clinical history.

This chain connects TRBV11-2 to TRBJ1-3; no firm D call. This sequence was found in a woman in her thirties or forties with acute COVID-19. The sample comprised PBMCs or T cells enriched from blood (not recorded which). CDR3 sequence (DNA): TGTGCCAGCAGCTTAGACGGTGTTGCTGGAAACACCATATATTTT. Residues: CASSLDGVAGNTIYF. Based on the CDR3 plus reference TRBV11-2 and TRBJ1-3, the full variable domain is EAGVAQSPRYKIIEKRQSVAFWCNPISGHATLYWYQQILGQGPKLLIQFQNNGVVDDSQLPKDRFSAERLKGVDSTLKIQPAKLEDSAVYLCASSLDGVAGNTIYFGEGSWLTVV.